A selection of T cell receptor beta chains follows, all from one sample in a study of neoadjuvant anti-PD-1 for oral cavity cancer. The repertoire was sequenced with immunoSEQ multiplex PCR; TCRdb's copy has only in-frame clones and lacks some. Of 35,000 to 40,000 clones in the sample, approximately 40% were seen once. Specimen: tumor tissue, collected after nivolumab (anti-PD-1) treatment. These receptors originate from a person aged 40 to 85 with oral cavity squamous cell carcinoma. Both conserved end residues are part of each CDR3. A D gene is named only where the DNA matches it firmly. Not all rows give a size; the values are once, few, many and, for expanded clones, a class.

TRBD1,TRBV6-1,few,TRBJ1-5,TGTGCCAGCAGTGAACTACCAGGGGGCGTACAGCCCCAGCATTTT,CASSELPGGVQPQHF
TRBD1,TRBV28,-,TRBJ2-3,TGTGCCAGCAGTAAAACCCTGACAGGGGTAGATACGCAGTATTTT,CASSKTLTGVDTQYF
-,TRBV11-2,few,TRBJ2-7,TGTGCCAGCAGCTTAGAGTTCGGCGAGCAGTACTTC,CASSLEFGEQYF
-,TRBV11-2,few,TRBJ1-2,TGTGCCAGCAGCTCGTTCGGGGACGGAACCTATGGCTACACCTTC,CASSSFGDGTYGYTF
TRBD1,TRBV4-1,few,TRBJ1-2,TGCGCCAGCAGCCCCCGGGACAGGGTGTCTAATGGCTACACCTTC,CASSPRDRVSNGYTF
-,TRBV7-9,-,TRBJ2-6,TGTGCCAGCGGCTCCGGAGGGGGCCGTGGCGGGGCCAACGTCCTGACTTTC,CASGSGGGRGGANVLTF
-,TRBV4-1,few,TRBJ1-2,TGCGCCAGCAGCCAAGTGGCAGGACGGGGACACAACTATGGCTACACCTTC,CASSQVAGRGHNYGYTF
-,TRBV11-3,-,TRBJ2-2,TGTGCCAGCAGCCAACGGGACCCTGGGGAGCTGTTTTTT,CASSQRDPGELFF
TRBD1,TRBV11-2,-,TRBJ1-1,TGTGCCAGCAGCGTACGACAGGGGGCGAACACTGAAGCTTTCTTT,CASSVRQGANTEAFF
TRBD2,TRBV15,-,TRBJ2-1,TGTGCCACCAGCAGAGATGATGGGTCAGCGGGGGGTCCATCTAATGAGCAGTTCTTC,CATSRDDGSAGGPSNEQFF
TRBD1,TRBV6-1,few,TRBJ1-2,TGTGCCGGACAGGGACAGGCGTATGGCTACACCTTC,CAGQGQAYGYTF
-,TRBV19,few,TRBJ2-7,TGTGCCAGTAGTATAGTCTTCACCTACGAGCAGTACTTC,CASSIVFTYEQYF
TRBD1,TRBV28,-,TRBJ2-7,TGTGCCAGCAGCGGACGACAGGGGAAGGCCTACGAGCAGTACTTC,CASSGRQGKAYEQYF
-,TRBV6-5,-,TRBJ1-6,TGTGCCAGCAGTTACGGCCAGGGAGTTTCACCCCTCCACTTT,CASSYGQGVSPLHF
TRBD1,TRBV27,once,TRBJ1-2,TGTGCCAGATTACCGGGACAGAGGTTCTATGGCTACACCTTC,CARLPGQRFYGYTF
-,TRBV5-4,many,TRBJ1-5,TGTGCCAGCAGCCGAGGGGGAACCGGACAGCCCCAGCATTTT,CASSRGGTGQPQHF
-,TRBV6-1,few,TRBJ1-3,TGTGCCACCTCGACCCGGGGAGTTGGAAACACCATATATTTT,CATSTRGVGNTIYF
-,TRBV4-2,-,TRBJ1-4,TGTGCCAGCAGCCAAGACGCAGGAAAACTGTTTTTT,CASSQDAGKLFF
-,TRBV5-6,few,TRBJ1-3,TGTGCCAGCAGCAGATCGGGGTTCTCTGGAAACACCATATATTTT,CASSRSGFSGNTIYF
TRBD1,TRBV6-4,-,TRBJ2-3,TGTGCCAGCAGTGACTCGACAGGGAGTTGGGATACGCAGTATTTT,CASSDSTGSWDTQYF